This T cell receptor (beta chain) was obtained from a study of blood T cell repertoires in COVID-19. Clones were sequenced by immunoSEQ multiplex PCR, and TCRdb holds only the in-frame ones, with some missing. This repertoire shows fewer than 400,000 clones, around nine tenths found once; its top ten account for 4% to 6%. The CDR3 extends over 14 amino acids. From germline, CDR1 is SGDLS and CDR2 YYNGEE. The ends lost 5 bases at V and 12 bases at J; junction bases unmatched: 14. Sequences were obtained from PBMCs or T cells enriched from blood (not recorded which). The chain is built from TRBV9 and TRBJ2-1; TRBD2 agrees at 7 bases. The TCR originated in a man aged 55 to 70 who had recovered from COVID-19. The CDR3 is CASSEGGYKAVQFF. The CDR3 nucleotides read TGTGCCAGCAGTGAGGGAGGGTATAAGGCTGTGCAGTTCTTC.